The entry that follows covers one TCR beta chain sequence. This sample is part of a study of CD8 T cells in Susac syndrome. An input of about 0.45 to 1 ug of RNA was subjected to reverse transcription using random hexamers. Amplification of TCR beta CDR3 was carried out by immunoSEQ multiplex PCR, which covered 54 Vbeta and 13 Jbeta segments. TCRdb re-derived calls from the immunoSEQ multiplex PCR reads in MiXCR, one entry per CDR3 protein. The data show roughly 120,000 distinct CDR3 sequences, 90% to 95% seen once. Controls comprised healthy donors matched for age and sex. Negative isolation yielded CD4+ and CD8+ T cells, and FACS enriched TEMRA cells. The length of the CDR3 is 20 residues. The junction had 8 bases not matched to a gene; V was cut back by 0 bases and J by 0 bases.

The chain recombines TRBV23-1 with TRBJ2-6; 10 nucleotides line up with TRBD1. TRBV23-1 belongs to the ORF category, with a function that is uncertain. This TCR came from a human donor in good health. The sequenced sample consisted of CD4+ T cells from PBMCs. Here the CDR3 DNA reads TGCGCCAGCAGTCAATCCGGAGACAGGGGGCTATCCTCTGGGGCCAACGTCCTGACTTTC. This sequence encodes CASSQSGDRGLSSGANVLTF.